This T cell receptor (beta chain) was observed in a study of response to subunit inactivated influenza vaccine. Overall study results and limits: Authors suggested each seasonal influenza vaccination recruits few new T cells.

Details on this clonotype: The antigen remains undetermined.

V gave up 2 bases and J gave up 4 bases, with 9 bases separating them. CDR1 is SGHRS and CDR2 is YFSETQ in the germline V gene. The CDR3 spans 13 residues. TCRdb called the RT-PCR reads again in MiXCR, with one record for every CDR3 protein. This repertoire shows about 700,000 distinct CDR3 sequences, around 16% found once; its top ten account for roughly 10%. The sequencing here drew on PBMCs from blood, taken 11 to 12 days after vaccination. The genes are TRBV5-1 and TRBJ1-1, with unresolved D. The receptor's source is a man aged 50 to 59 who received an inactivated influenza vaccine. CDR3 protein: CASSLGTFTEAFF. The CDR3 DNA reads as TGCGCCAGCAGCTTAGGCACTTTCACTGAAGCTTTCTTT.